This T cell receptor (beta chain) was sequenced for a study of shared clonotypes between healthy human individuals (dated by TCRdb to the early 2020s). About the investigation overall: The cohort included three men and two women between 18 and 49 years of age. For each donor, CD4 naive and CD4 memory were each given three plates, CD8 naive was given two plates, and CD8 memory was given one plate. To estimate repertoire size and how much clonotypes are shared between individuals, the study performed deep sequencing of blood TCR repertoires from a handful of healthy adults. Different laboratories and diverse techniques were used to prepare libraries and sequence TCR repertoires, to increase sequencing depth and limit assay-specific biases. Leukapheresis yielded between about 0.85 and 9 billion PBMCs per donor. Beyond this particular receptor, the publication reports: Even with the large sequencing depth, rarefaction of the sorted-subset datasets indicated that sequencing was incomplete. Compared with non-shared clonotypes, clonotypes shared by all four sorted-subset donors had higher generation probabilities. Sampling was limited to blood, and TCR repertoires in tissue likely differ from TCR repertoires in blood. Pairwise subsampling led to the expectation that sequencing depth would affect the degree of clonotype sharing among donors. Because the study included a small number of donors, the genetic and exposure-history diversity represented was limited. Naive subsets generally had larger estimated clonotype richness than memory subsets did. Roughly 5% of naive CD4, approximately 3.7% of naive CD8, about 2.1% of memory CD4, and 0.4% of memory CD8 clonotypes were shared across several donors.

Using the deep immunoSEQ assay, TCR CDR3 regions were amplified from genomic DNA by multiplex PCR. Extracted genomic DNA from each cell subset was spread evenly across all wells of several immunoSEQ 96-well plates, with each plate serving as a replicate. For sorted subsets, each replicate PCR was loaded with about 200 ng genomic DNA, equivalent to about 30,000 T cell genomes. Purified libraries were quantified with a Qubit 3.0 fluorometer, sized on a Bioanalyzer 2100, and re-quantified with the KAPA Library Quantification kit. Every immunoSEQ 96-well plate was sequenced on a dedicated single-read 150-cycle Illumina NextSeq 550 flow cell. The original pipeline was this. Because the immunoSEQ output included only junctional sequences and no quality scores, the filtering could not be the same as the filtering used for full-length reads. To assign V/J genes and CDR3, sequences were annotated against IMGT germline references using PyIR, a Python wrapper for IgBLAST v1.9. Reads were filtered out if the reads had weak V/J assignments (E-value above 1e-6), no CDR3, stop codons, out-of-frame junctions, or ambiguous translated residues. A V3J clonotype was defined by an identical inferred V gene, J gene, and CDR3 amino acid sequence. To compute the percentage overlap between repertoires, the number of shared unique clonotypes was divided by the size of the smaller repertoire. RTK rarefaction, the Chao1 estimator, and Recon v2.1 estimates of unobserved clonotypes were used to assess repertoire richness. OLGA was used to compute generation probabilities for all TCRbeta clonotypes that the gDNA method yielded from a handful of donors. As stored in TCRdb, this immuneACCESS dataset retains in-frame rearrangements with V and J assigned. A fraction of the clones does not appear; measured against another copy, unresolved V genes explain less than half of the discrepancy, and the remainder lacks a known reason. That table is the source of V, J and clone size, and D and trimming were worked out from the DNA. This sample gives millions of clones in total; 90% to 95% of them show up just once. Jointly, the top ten make up around 1.7% of the sample.

To note about this clone: The antigen it recognizes is unknown. Within one base of it there is no much larger clone, and no base qualities were kept.

CD8 naive samples consisted of CD45RO-negative cells that were positively selected for CCR7, yielding a CD45RA+CCR7+ population without TemRA cells. The donors were healthy, HIV-negative adults who had no recently reported acute infections or vaccinations. All donors were Caucasian adults living in Nashville, Tennessee, USA. Blood was collected by leukapheresis, and PBMCs were isolated by Ficoll-Histopaque density gradient centrifugation and then cryopreserved in liquid nitrogen vapor phase. Purity and quantity of every magnetically sorted T cell population were checked by analytical flow cytometry. Genomic DNA was isolated from each sorted fraction and quantified by UV absorbance on a Nanodrop 2000c. Sequences were obtained from naive CD8+ T cells from PBMCs. Reading the label with the study, this specimen's cell subset or site is: CD45RA+CCR7+. This TCR derives from a man younger than 35 in good health. Some clones in this sample may be carry-over from other donors' samples.

The CDR3 in this case is CASSRSAWGAGETQYF. At the DNA level, the sequence is TGTGCCAGCAGCCGTTCGGCGTGGGGGGCAGGGGAGACCCAGTACTTC. Recombination connected TRBV2 to TRBJ2-5, with the D gene possibly TRBD1 or TRBD2, each one fitting 6 bases. From the cysteine through the phenylalanine, the CDR3 covers 16 amino acids. Left in the record is the CDR3 DNA by itself, 48 bases read in frame from the first base. CDR1 is given as SNHLY and CDR2 as FYNNEI, both from the germline V gene. V and J lose 6 bases and 5 bases, and a span of 22 bases separates them.